One T cell receptor (beta chain) is described in this entry. The sample is drawn from a study of cytomegalovirus exposure and HLA in healthy donors. Researchers ran the PCR with 60 Vbeta and 13 Jbeta primers. The authors' processing: In a later analysis, the count reached some 83 million unique TCR beta chains, with around 11 million shared. Data came from immunoSEQ multiplex PCR; TCRdb stores just in-frame clones and leaves some out. The DNA was the basis for D and trimming; V, J and clone size are from that table. The data contain 100,000 or so clones, less than 85% of them singletons. The CDR3 consists of 15 residues. Trimming took off 1 base at V and 0 bases at J, with 10 bases between the two ends. Germline V gene sequence: CDR1 SGHRS, CDR2 YFSETQ.

This receptor was obtained from a man aged 18 to 35 in good health and CMV-seronegative. Source material: PBMCs. V gene TRBV5-1 combines with J gene TRBJ1-1, with D uncertain. The CDR3 here is CASSLREGVNTEAFF. CDR3 DNA sequence: TGCGCCAGCAGCTTGCGGGAGGGAGTGAACACTGAAGCTTTCTTT.